This TCR beta chain was found in a study of blood T cell repertoires in COVID-19. The CDR3 consists of 11 residues. Germline lookup yields CDR1 SGHTA and CDR2 FQGNSA. V was pared by 7 bases and J by 6 bases, with 6 bases between. The protocol was immunoSEQ multiplex PCR, while the TCRdb copy is restricted to in-frame clones and leaves out a portion. The data hold approximately 140,000 clones, with around 82% observed a single time. A few counts support this clone. The chain employs TRBV7-2 and TRBJ2-2; possibly TRBD2 for D (5 bases). This receptor was taken from a man aged 55 to 70 with acute or convalescent COVID-19. Sequences were obtained from peripheral blood. CDR3 amino acids: CASKGAGELFF. DNA of the CDR3: TGTGCCAGCAAGGGAGCCGGGGAGCTGTTTTTT.